These T cell receptor beta chains were read from a single sample in a study of cytomegalovirus exposure and HLA in healthy donors. Using immunoSEQ multiplex PCR, the repertoire was profiled, and TCRdb retains in-frame clones only, with some absent. The sample yields about 170,000 clones, under 85% seen once. The material sequenced was PBMCs. All receptors derive from a man younger than 35 in good health and CMV-seronegative. CDR3s include the opening cysteine and the closing phenylalanine or tryptophan. A D gene is named only where the DNA matches it firmly. Rows give clone size only sometimes, using once, few, many, or a class for an expanded clone.

V gene: TRBV18; D gene: NA; J gene: TRBJ1-1; clone size: NA; CDR3 protein: CASSRQGYMNTEAFF; CDR3 DNA: TGTGCCAGCTCACGGCAGGGCTACATGAACACTGAAGCTTTCTTT
V gene: TRBV6-1; D gene: TRBD1; J gene: TRBJ1-2; clone size: NA; CDR3 protein: CASSEGDRDYGYTF; CDR3 DNA: TGTGCCAGCAGTGAAGGGGACAGGGACTATGGCTACACCTTC
V gene: TRBV15; D gene: NA; J gene: TRBJ2-7; clone size: NA; CDR3 protein: CATSRVFGDEQYF; CDR3 DNA: TGTGCCACCAGCAGAGTGTTCGGGGACGAGCAGTACTTC
V gene: TRBV7-9; D gene: TRBD1; J gene: TRBJ2-7; clone size: NA; CDR3 protein: CASSPRTGGLYEQYF; CDR3 DNA: TGTGCCAGCAGCCCAAGGACAGGGGGCTTGTACGAGCAGTACTTC
V gene: TRBV5-6; D gene: NA; J gene: TRBJ1-3; clone size: NA; CDR3 protein: CASSRGTIGNTIYF; CDR3 DNA: TGTGCCAGCAGCCGGGGGACTATTGGAAACACCATATATTTT
V gene: TRBV27; D gene: NA; J gene: TRBJ2-7; clone size: NA; CDR3 protein: CASSFPTGKGSYEQYF; CDR3 DNA: TGTGCCAGCAGTTTCCCCACAGGGAAAGGGTCCTACGAGCAGTACTTC
V gene: TRBV5-1; D gene: NA; J gene: TRBJ2-1; clone size: NA; CDR3 protein: CASSSPGVRNEQFF; CDR3 DNA: TGCGCCAGCAGCTCCCCAGGGGTCCGGAATGAGCAGTTCTTC
V gene: TRBV9; D gene: NA; J gene: TRBJ1-2; clone size: NA; CDR3 protein: CASSPEDTDYGYTF; CDR3 DNA: TGTGCCAGCAGCCCCGAGGACACCGACTATGGCTACACCTTC
V gene: TRBV6-5; D gene: NA; J gene: TRBJ1-5; clone size: NA; CDR3 protein: CASSYSQGAHQPQHF; CDR3 DNA: TGTGCCAGCAGTTACTCACAGGGTGCCCATCAGCCCCAGCATTTT
V gene: TRBV10-3; D gene: TRBD2; J gene: TRBJ2-3; clone size: once; CDR3 protein: CAISESTSGGRLTSTDTQYF; CDR3 DNA: TGTGCCATCAGTGAGTCGACTAGCGGAGGACGGTTGACTAGCACAGATACGCAGTATTTT
V gene: TRBV27; D gene: NA; J gene: TRBJ1-3; clone size: NA; CDR3 protein: CASSPYSGNTIYF; CDR3 DNA: TGTGCCAGCAGTCCCTACTCTGGAAACACCATATATTTT
V gene: TRBV7-9; D gene: NA; J gene: TRBJ2-5; clone size: NA; CDR3 protein: CASSAVGQQETQYF; CDR3 DNA: TGTGCCAGCAGCGCGGTGGGACAACAAGAGACCCAGTACTTC
V gene: TRBV10-2; D gene: NA; J gene: TRBJ2-5; clone size: NA; CDR3 protein: CASSMGGRGETQYF; CDR3 DNA: TGCGCCAGCAGTATGGGGGGGCGCGGGGAGACCCAGTACTTC
V gene: TRBV6-5; D gene: TRBD1; J gene: TRBJ1-4; clone size: few; CDR3 protein: CASSWDRRNEKLFF; CDR3 DNA: TGTGCCAGCAGTTGGGACAGGAGAAATGAAAAACTGTTTTTT
V gene: TRBV6-6; D gene: TRBD2; J gene: TRBJ2-3; clone size: few; CDR3 protein: CASSPVRGVTDTQYF; CDR3 DNA: TGTGCCAGCAGCCCGGTCCGGGGGGTGACAGATACGCAGTATTTT
V gene: TRBV7-2; D gene: NA; J gene: TRBJ1-5; clone size: few; CDR3 protein: CASSPLRGLHQPQHF; CDR3 DNA: TGTGCCAGCAGCCCGCTACGGGGGTTACATCAGCCCCAGCATTTT
V gene: TRBV11-3; D gene: NA; J gene: TRBJ1-1; clone size: NA; CDR3 protein: CASSLGGGGNTEAFF; CDR3 DNA: TGTGCCAGCAGCTTAGGGGGCGGGGGGAACACTGAAGCTTTCTTT
V gene: TRBV27; D gene: NA; J gene: TRBJ1-1; clone size: NA; CDR3 protein: CASSLEGLNTEAFF; CDR3 DNA: TGTGCCAGCAGTTTAGAGGGACTCAACACTGAAGCTTTCTTT
V gene: TRBV28; D gene: NA; J gene: TRBJ1-2; clone size: NA; CDR3 protein: CASSLQDYGYTF; CDR3 DNA: TGTGCCAGCAGTTTGCAGGACTATGGCTACACCTTC
V gene: TRBV5-1; D gene: TRBD1; J gene: TRBJ1-2; clone size: NA; CDR3 protein: CASSGGVYGYTF; CDR3 DNA: TGCGCCAGCTCAGGGGGCGTCTATGGCTACACCTTC
V gene: TRBV7-8; D gene: NA; J gene: TRBJ2-3; clone size: once; CDR3 protein: CASSFRRGGKSTDTQYF; CDR3 DNA: TGTGCCAGCAGCTTCAGGAGGGGGGGCAAAAGCACAGATACGCAGTATTTT
V gene: TRBV29-1; D gene: NA; J gene: TRBJ2-7; clone size: NA; CDR3 protein: CSVGQGVEQYF; CDR3 DNA: TGCAGCGTTGGGCAGGGCGTCGAGCAGTACTTC
V gene: TRBV7-9; D gene: TRBD1; J gene: TRBJ1-2; clone size: NA; CDR3 protein: CAIRGGTPVYGYTF; CDR3 DNA: TGTGCCATCAGGGGGGGAACGCCGGTCTATGGCTACACCTTC
V gene: TRBV5-4; D gene: TRBD2; J gene: TRBJ2-3; clone size: NA; CDR3 protein: CASSSIGGTGGTQYF; CDR3 DNA: TGTGCCAGCAGCTCCATCGGGGGGACCGGGGGTACGCAGTATTTT
V gene: TRBV20-1; D gene: TRBD1; J gene: TRBJ1-1; clone size: once; CDR3 protein: CSASGQGGAFF; CDR3 DNA: TGCAGTGCTAGTGGTCAGGGGGGAGCTTTCTTT
V gene: TRBV7-7; D gene: TRBD2; J gene: TRBJ2-1; clone size: NA; CDR3 protein: CASSLEIAGRYNEQFF; CDR3 DNA: TGTGCTAGCAGCTTAGAGATAGCGGGAAGATACAATGAGCAGTTCTTC
V gene: TRBV6-5; D gene: TRBD1; J gene: TRBJ2-4; clone size: NA; CDR3 protein: CASSSDGQGANIQYF; CDR3 DNA: TGTGCCAGCAGCTCAGATGGACAGGGGGCGAACATTCAGTACTTC
V gene: TRBV5-1; D gene: TRBD1; J gene: TRBJ2-2; clone size: NA; CDR3 protein: CASSGSDRGNGELFF; CDR3 DNA: TGCGCCAGCAGCGGTTCGGACAGGGGAAACGGGGAGCTGTTTTTT
V gene: TRBV5-8; D gene: NA; J gene: TRBJ1-6; clone size: once; CDR3 protein: CASSLAWVLGSSPLHF; CDR3 DNA: TGTGCCAGCAGCTTGGCCTGGGTTCTCGGGAGTTCACCCCTCCACTTT
V gene: TRBV25-1; D gene: TRBD1; J gene: TRBJ1-2; clone size: NA; CDR3 protein: CASSPRQGTYYGYTF; CDR3 DNA: TGTGCCAGCAGTCCAAGACAGGGGACTTACTATGGCTACACCTTC
V gene: TRBV7-3; D gene: NA; J gene: TRBJ2-2; clone size: few; CDR3 protein: CASSFAGAANTGELFF; CDR3 DNA: TGTGCCAGCAGCTTTGCGGGGGCCGCGAACACCGGGGAGCTGTTTTTT
V gene: TRBV6-5; D gene: NA; J gene: TRBJ2-6; clone size: few; CDR3 protein: CASSYFQGSGANVLTF; CDR3 DNA: TGTGCCAGCAGTTACTTCCAGGGCTCTGGGGCCAACGTCCTGACTTTC